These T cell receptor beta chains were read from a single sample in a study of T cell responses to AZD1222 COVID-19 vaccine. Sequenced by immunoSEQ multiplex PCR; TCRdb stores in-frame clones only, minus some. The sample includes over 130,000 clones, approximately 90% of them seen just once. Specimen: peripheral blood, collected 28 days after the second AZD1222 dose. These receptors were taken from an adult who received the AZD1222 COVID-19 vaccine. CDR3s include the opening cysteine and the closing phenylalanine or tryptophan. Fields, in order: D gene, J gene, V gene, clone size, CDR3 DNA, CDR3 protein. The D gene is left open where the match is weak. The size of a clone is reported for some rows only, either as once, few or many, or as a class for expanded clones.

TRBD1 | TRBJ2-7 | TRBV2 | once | TGTGCCAGCAGCGCGGACAGGGTCTACGAGCAGTACTTC | CASSADRVYEQYF
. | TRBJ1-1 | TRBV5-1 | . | TGCGCCAGCAGCGCGGGACATCCGAACACTGAAGCTTTCTTT | CASSAGHPNTEAFF
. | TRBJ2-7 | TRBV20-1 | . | TGCAGTGCTATTAACAACTACGAGCAGTACTTC | CSAINNYEQYF
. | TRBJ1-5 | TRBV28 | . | TGTGCCAGCAGCAAGGGCGGGTTACGGGGGCAGCCCCAGCATTTT | CASSKGGLRGQPQHF
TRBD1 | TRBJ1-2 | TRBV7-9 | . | TGTGCCAGCAGCCCGTGGGACAGGGAGGGCTATGGCTACACCTTC | CASSPWDREGYGYTF
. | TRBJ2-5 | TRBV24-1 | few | TGTGCCACCAGTGGTTTCTTAGCGGACCAAGAGACCCAGTACTTC | CATSGFLADQETQYF
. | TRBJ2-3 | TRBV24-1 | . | TGTGCCACCAGTGACCGAGGGACTTCTAGCACAGATACGCAGTATTTT | CATSDRGTSSTDTQYF
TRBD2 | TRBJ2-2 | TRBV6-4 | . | TGTGCCAGCAGTGTCGCGGCGGGAGGAGTAACCGGGGAGCTGTTTTTT | CASSVAAGGVTGELFF
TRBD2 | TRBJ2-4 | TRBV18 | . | TGTGCCAGCTCACCACCGGCTAGCGGGACTTATCTAGCCAAAAACATTCAGTACTTC | CASSPPASGTYLAKNIQYF
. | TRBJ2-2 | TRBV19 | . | TGTGCCAGTAGTCTAGGATGGAACACCGGGGAGCTGTTTTTT | CASSLGWNTGELFF
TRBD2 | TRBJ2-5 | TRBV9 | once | TGTGCCAGCAGTTTCGGACTAGCGGGAGGAGAGACCCAGTACTTC | CASSFGLAGGETQYF
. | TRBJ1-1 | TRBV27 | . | TGTGCCAGCAGCCTCGTAAGGGAGAACACTGAAGCTTTCTTT | CASSLVRENTEAFF
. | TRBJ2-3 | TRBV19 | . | TGTGCCAGTAGTGCCCCGACTGGGGGGAGCACAGATACGCAGTATTTT | CASSAPTGGSTDTQYF
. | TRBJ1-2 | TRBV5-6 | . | TGTGCCAGCAGCAGGACGGGACCTGGGCTTGGCTACACCTTC | CASSRTGPGLGYTF
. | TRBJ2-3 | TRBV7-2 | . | TGTGCCAGCAGCCCCCGGCGGAAGTCTAGCACAGATACGCAGTATTTT | CASSPRRKSSTDTQYF
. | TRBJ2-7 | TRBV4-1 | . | TGCGCCAGCAGCCAAGAAGGGGAGTTGGTCGGCGAGCAGTACTTC | CASSQEGELVGEQYF
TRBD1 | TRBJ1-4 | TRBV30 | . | TGTGCCTGGAGGGACAGGGCTTCAAATGAAAAACTGTTTTTT | CAWRDRASNEKLFF
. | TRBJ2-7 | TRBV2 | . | TGTGCCAGCAGCGGAGGGACAGCATTTGCCTACGAGCAGTACTTC | CASSGGTAFAYEQYF
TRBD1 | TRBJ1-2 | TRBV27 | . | TGTGCCAGCAGTTCCTCAGGGGGCTATGGCTACACCTTC | CASSSSGGYGYTF
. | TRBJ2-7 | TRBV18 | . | TGTGCCAGCTCACCCCTGGTGGCGGGCGAGCAGTACTTC | CASSPLVAGEQYF
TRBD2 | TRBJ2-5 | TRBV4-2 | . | TGTGCCAGCAGCCAATGGGAGGGGTTAGGAGAGACCCAGTACTTC | CASSQWEGLGETQYF
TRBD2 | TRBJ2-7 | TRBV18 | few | TGTGCCAGCTCAAGCTCCGGGACTAAAGCCTACGAGCAGTACTTC | CASSSSGTKAYEQYF
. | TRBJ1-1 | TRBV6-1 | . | TGTGCCAGCAGTGAAGGTCGGGGGATGAACACTGAAGCTTTCTTT | CASSEGRGMNTEAFF
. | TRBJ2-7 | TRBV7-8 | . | TGTGCCAGCAGCTTAGGGAGGGTCCCCTACGAGCAGTACTTC | CASSLGRVPYEQYF
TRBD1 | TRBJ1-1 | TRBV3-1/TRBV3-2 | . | TGTGCCAGCAGCCAAGCCCTACACAGGGGATCTGAAGCTTTCTTT | CASSQALHRGSEAFF
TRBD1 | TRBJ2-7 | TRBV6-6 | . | TGTGCCAGCAGTCGGAATACGGGACAGGGCAACTCCTACGAGCAGTACTTC | CASSRNTGQGNSYEQYF